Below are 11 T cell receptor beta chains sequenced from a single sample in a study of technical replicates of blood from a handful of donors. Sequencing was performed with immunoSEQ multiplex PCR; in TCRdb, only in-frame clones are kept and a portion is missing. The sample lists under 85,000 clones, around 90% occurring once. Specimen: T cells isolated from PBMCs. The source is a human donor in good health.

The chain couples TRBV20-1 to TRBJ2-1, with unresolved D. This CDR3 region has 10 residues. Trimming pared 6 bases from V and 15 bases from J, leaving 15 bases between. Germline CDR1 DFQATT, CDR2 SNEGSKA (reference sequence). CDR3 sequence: CSAQTPFSFF. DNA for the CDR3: TGCAGTGCGCAGACTCCCTTCTCGTTCTTC.

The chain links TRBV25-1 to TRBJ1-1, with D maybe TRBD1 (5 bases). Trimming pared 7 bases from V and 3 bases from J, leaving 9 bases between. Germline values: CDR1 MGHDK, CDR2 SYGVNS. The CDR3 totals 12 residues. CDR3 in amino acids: CASTDSYTEAFF. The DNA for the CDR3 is TGTGCCAGCACTGACAGTTACACTGAAGCTTTCTTT.

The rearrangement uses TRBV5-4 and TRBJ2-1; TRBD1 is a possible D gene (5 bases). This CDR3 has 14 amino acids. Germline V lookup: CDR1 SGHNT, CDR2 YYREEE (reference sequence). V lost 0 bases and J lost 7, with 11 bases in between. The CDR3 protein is CASSLARVGNEQFF. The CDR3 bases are TGTGCCAGCAGCTTGGCCAGGGTAGGGAATGAGCAGTTCTTC.

The CDR3 nucleotides read TGTGCCAGCAGCGTAGACGCGGATGGCTACACCTTC. Amino acid sequence: CASSVDADGYTF. The chain couples TRBV9 to TRBJ1-2; the D is unclear. The CDR3 extends over 12 amino acids. Trimming left V 0 bases short and J 6 bases short, with 6 bases between. Germline V CDR1 and CDR2: SGDLS, YYNGEE.

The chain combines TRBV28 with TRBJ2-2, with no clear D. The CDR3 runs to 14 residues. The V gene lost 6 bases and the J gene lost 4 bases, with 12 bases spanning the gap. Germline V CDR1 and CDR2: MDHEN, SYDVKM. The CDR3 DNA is TGTGCCAGCAGCCTGTCATTGAGCACCGGGGAGCTGTTTTTT. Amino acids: CASSLSLSTGELFF.

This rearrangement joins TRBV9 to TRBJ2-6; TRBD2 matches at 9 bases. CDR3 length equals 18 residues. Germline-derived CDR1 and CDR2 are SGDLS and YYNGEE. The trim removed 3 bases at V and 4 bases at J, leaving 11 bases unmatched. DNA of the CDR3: TGTGCCAGCAGCGACTGGCGGGAGGGCCCGCGGGGGGCCAACGTCCTGACTTTC. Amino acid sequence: CASSDWREGPRGANVLTF.

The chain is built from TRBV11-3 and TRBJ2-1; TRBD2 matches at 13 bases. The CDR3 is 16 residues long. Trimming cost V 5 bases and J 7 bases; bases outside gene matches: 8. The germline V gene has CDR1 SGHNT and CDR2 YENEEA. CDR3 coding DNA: TGTGCCAGCAGCCCCCGGACTAGCGGGAGTGGGAATGAGCAGTTCTTC. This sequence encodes CASSPRTSGSGNEQFF.

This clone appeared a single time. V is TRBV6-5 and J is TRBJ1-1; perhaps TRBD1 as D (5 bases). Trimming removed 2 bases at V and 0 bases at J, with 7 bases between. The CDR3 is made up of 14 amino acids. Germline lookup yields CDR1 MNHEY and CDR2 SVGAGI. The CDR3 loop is CASSYRQMNTEAFF. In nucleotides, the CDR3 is TGTGCCAGCAGTTACAGACAGATGAACACTGAAGCTTTCTTT.

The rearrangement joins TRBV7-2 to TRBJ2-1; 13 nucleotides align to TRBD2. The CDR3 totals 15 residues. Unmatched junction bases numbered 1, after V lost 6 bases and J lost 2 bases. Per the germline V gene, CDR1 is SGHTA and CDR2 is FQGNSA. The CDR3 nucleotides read TGTGCCAGCAGAACTAGCGGGAGGGCCTACAATGAGCAGTTCTTC. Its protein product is CASRTSGRAYNEQFF.

As DNA, the CDR3 is TGTGCCCTTCTTCGACTTTACACTGAAGCTTTCTTT. Protein sequence: CALLRLYTEAFF. The chain combines TRBV30 with TRBJ1-1; D unresolved. Germline-derived CDR1 and CDR2 are GTSNPN and SVGIG (reference sequence). CDR3 length: 12 amino acids. V was pared by 8 bases and J by 3 bases, with 13 bases between.

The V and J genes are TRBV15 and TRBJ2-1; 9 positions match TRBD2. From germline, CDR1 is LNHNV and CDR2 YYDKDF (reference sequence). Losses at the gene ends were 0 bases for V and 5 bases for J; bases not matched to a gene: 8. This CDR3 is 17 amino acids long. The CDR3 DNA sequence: TGTGCCACCAGCAGAGATCTCCCTAGCGGGATGAACAATGAGCAGTTCTTC. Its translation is CATSRDLPSGMNNEQFF.